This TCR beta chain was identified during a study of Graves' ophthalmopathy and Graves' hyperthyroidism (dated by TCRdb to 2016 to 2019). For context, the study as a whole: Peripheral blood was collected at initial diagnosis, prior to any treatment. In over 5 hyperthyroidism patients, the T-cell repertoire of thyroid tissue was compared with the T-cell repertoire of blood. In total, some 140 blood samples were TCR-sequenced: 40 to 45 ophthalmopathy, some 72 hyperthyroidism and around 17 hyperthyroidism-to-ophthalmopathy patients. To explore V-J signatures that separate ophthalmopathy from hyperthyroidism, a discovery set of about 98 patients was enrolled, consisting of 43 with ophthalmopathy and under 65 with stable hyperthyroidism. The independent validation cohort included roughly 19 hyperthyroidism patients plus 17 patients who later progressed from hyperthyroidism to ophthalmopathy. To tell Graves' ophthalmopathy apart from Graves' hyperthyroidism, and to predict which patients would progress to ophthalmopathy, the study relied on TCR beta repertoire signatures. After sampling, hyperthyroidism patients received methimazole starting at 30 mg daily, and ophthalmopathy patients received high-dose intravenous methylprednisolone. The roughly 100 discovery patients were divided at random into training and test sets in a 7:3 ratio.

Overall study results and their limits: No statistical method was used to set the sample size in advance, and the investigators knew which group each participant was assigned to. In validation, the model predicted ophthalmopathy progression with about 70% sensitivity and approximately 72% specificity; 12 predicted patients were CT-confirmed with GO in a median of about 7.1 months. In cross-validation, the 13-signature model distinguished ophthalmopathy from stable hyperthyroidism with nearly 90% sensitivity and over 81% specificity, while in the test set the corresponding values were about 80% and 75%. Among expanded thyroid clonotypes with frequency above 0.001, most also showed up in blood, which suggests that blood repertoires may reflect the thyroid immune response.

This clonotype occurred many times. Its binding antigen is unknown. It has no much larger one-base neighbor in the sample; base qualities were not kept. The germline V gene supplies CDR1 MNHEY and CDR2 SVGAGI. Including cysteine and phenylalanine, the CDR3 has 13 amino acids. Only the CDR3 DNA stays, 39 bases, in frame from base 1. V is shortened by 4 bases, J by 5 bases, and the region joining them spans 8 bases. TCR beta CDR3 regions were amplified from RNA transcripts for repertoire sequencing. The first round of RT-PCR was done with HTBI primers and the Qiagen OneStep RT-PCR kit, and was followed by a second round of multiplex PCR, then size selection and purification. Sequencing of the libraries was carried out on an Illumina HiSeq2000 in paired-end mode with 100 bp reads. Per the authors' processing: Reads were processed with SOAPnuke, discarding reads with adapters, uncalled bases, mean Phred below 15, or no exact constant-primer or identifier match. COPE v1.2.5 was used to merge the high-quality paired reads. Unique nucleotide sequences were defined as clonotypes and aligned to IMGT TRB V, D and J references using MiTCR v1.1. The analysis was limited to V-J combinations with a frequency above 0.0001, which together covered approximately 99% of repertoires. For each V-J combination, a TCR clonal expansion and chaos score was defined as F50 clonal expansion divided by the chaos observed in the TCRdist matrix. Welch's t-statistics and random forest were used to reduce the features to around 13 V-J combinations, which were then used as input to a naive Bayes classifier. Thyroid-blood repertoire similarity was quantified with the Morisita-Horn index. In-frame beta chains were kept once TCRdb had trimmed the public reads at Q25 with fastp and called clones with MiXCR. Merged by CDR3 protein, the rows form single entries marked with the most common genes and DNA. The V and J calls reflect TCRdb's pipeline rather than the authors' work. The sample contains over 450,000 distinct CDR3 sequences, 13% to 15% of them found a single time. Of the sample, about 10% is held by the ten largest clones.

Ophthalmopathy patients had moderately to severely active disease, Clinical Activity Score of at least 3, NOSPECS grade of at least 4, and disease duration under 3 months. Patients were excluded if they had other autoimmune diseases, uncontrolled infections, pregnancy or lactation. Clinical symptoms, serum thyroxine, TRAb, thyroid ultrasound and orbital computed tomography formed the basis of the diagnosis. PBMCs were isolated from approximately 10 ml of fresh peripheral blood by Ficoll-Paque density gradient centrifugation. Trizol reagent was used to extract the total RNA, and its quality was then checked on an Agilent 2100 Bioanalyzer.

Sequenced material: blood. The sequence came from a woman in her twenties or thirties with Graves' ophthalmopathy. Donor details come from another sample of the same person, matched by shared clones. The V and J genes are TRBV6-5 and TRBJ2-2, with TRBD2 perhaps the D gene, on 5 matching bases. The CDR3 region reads CASSWTVTGELFF. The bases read TGTGCCAGCAGTTGGACTGTAACCGGGGAGCTGTTTTTT.